The 29 T cell receptor beta chains below were found in one sample sequenced in a study of Ad26.COV2.S vaccination and SARS-CoV-2 variants. Documented treatment: some 20 received Ad26.COV2.S at low or high dose, single or two shots; several received placebo; per-sample allocation not given. Day 63 after the first vaccine or placebo injection was the time point for sampling. The method was immunoSEQ multiplex PCR; TCRdb's version includes in-frame clones alone and lacks a portion of them. The sample lists a few hundred thousand clones; roughly 86% were seen once. The input for sequencing was peripheral blood, taken in a trial of Ad26.COV2.S vaccine versus placebo. Every receptor here comes from a person between 18 and 59 years old who received the Ad26.COV2.S COVID-19 vaccine or a placebo.

This CDR3 reads CASSSRQGTNTEAFF. The CDR3 coding sequence is TGTGCCAGCAGCTCCAGACAGGGCACGAACACTGAAGCTTTCTTT. The chain joins TRBV5-4 to TRBJ1-1, with 7 positions matching TRBD1. This CDR3 spans 15 amino acids. V was pared by 3 bases and J by 1 base, with 6 bases of the junction left unmatched. Germline V gene lookup returns CDR1 SGHNT and CDR2 YYREEE (reference sequence).

This rearrangement joins TRBV7-8 to TRBJ1-5; 10 bases fit TRBD1. The CDR3 spans 17 residues. Trimming cost V 1 base and J 7 bases; bases outside gene matches: 10. The germline V gene has CDR1 SGHVS and CDR2 FQNEAQ. The DNA of the CDR3 is TGTGCCAGCAGCTTAGGAGGGGGACAGGGGAATTTACAGCCCCAGCATTTT. This gives the protein CASSLGGGQGNLQPQHF.

The V and J genes are TRBV6-1 and TRBJ1-1; D uncertain. CDR1 is MNHNS and CDR2 is SASEGT in the germline V gene. V lost 2 bases, J lost 0 bases, and 10 bases lay in between. This CDR3 is built from 15 residues. This CDR3 reads CASSEKAVLNTEAFF. CDR3 coding DNA: TGTGCCAGCAGTGAAAAGGCGGTCCTGAACACTGAAGCTTTCTTT.

This sequence joins TRBV27 and TRBJ2-7, with 7 bases that match TRBD2. Trimming took 6 bases from V and 6 from J; bases not matched to a gene: 11. The CDR3 contains 14 residues. CDR1 and CDR2 (germline): MNHEY, SMNVEV (reference sequence). CDR3 bases: TGTGCCAGCAGCTCGAGCGGGAACGTAGGCGAGCAGTACTTC. Translating it yields CASSSSGNVGEQYF.

This chain links TRBV3-1 (or the pseudogene TRBV3-2) with TRBJ1-1, with TRBD1 as a possible D gene (5 bases). The CDR3 runs 14 residues. Germline-derived CDR1 and CDR2 are LGHDT and YNNKEL (reference sequence). Trimming took off 5 bases at V and 9 bases at J, with 19 bases between the two ends. The DNA of the CDR3 is TGTGCCAGCAGCGGGGACCTCGAAGGACTTAAAGCTTTCTTT. Its protein is CASSGDLEGLKAFF.

V is TRBV5-1 and J is TRBJ2-5; possible D gene TRBD1, 5 bases. The CDR3 contains 16 residues. Trimming shortened V by 4 bases and J by 2 bases, and 18 bases separated the two germline ends. The germline V gene encodes CDR1 SGHRS and CDR2 YFSETQ. CDR3 in DNA: TGCGCCAGCAGCCCGGCCCCGAGAGACAGTCAAGAGACCCAGTACTTC. Translated, it gives CASSPAPRDSQETQYF.

This sequence joins TRBV4-3 and TRBJ2-5; 9 nucleotides agree with TRBD2. Trimming cost V 0 bases and J 4 bases; bases outside gene matches: 9. Looked up from germline, CDR1 is LGHNA and CDR2 is YSLEER. The CDR3 consists of 17 residues. CDR3 nucleotides: TGCGCCAGCAGCCAAGATTTCGGCGGCGGGGGGGCAGAGACCCAGTACTTC. Translating it yields CASSQDFGGGGAETQYF.

As concerns this clone: The junction departs from germline at one end; a sequencing error may be responsible. This chain connects TRBV12-3 or TRBV12-4 to TRBJ1-1; D perhaps matches TRBD1 (5 bases). The CDR3 is 13 amino acids. The CDR3 DNA reads TGTGCCAGCAGATTAGGGACTTACACTGAAGCTTTCTTT. This encodes CASRLGTYTEAFF.

V usage is TRBV5-1 and J usage is TRBJ1-4, with 7 bases that match TRBD1. The V and J ends lost 2 bases and 6 bases, in that order; junction bases with no gene match: 13. Germline assignment: CDR1 SGHRS and CDR2 YFSETQ. CDR3 length equals 17 residues. The CDR3 DNA follows: TGCGCCAGCAGCTTAGTTACCCCGGGACAGTCGTATGAAAAACTGTTTTTT. It specifies CASSLVTPGQSYEKLFF.

Only a few counts were recorded for this clone. The CDR3 coding sequence is TGTGCCAGCAGCTTAGCCATGACATCCTATGGCTACACCTTC. Its protein product is CASSLAMTSYGYTF. V is TRBV7-9 and J is TRBJ1-2; D is unresolved. Looked up from germline, CDR1 is SEHNR and CDR2 is FQNEAQ (reference sequence). V dropped 0 bases and J dropped 4 bases, with 9 bases sitting between them. The CDR3 has 14 amino acids. The full variable domain, with the rest looked up from reference TRBV7-9 and TRBJ1-2, is DTGVSQNPRHKITKRGQNVTFRCDPISEHNRLYWYRQTLGQGPEFLTYFQNEAQLEKSRLLSDRFSAERPKGSFSTLEIQRTEQGDSAMYLCASSLAMTSYGYTFGSGTRLTVV.

The chain is built from TRBV5-4 and TRBJ2-7; maybe TRBD1 (5 bases). Germline CDR1 reads SGHNT; CDR2 reads YYREEE (reference sequence). This CDR3 is built from 12 residues. V lost 3 bases, J lost 4 bases, and 8 bases lay in between. CDR3: CASSSQGYEQYF. For the CDR3, the DNA is TGTGCCAGCAGCTCCCAGGGTTACGAGCAGTACTTC. The whole variable domain, remainder taken from reference TRBV5-4 and TRBJ2-7, is ETGVTQSPTHLIKTRGQQVTLRCSSQSGHNTVSWYQQALGQGPQFIFQYYREEENGRGNFPPRFSGLQFPNYSSELNVNALELDDSALYLCASSSQGYEQYFGPGTRLTVT.

The chain has TRBV2 and TRBJ2-7, with TRBD2 matching 7 bases. V lost 6 bases and J lost 0; bases outside the gene matches: 5. The germline CDR1 and CDR2 sequences are SNHLY and FYNNEI. The CDR3 covers 14 residues. CDR3 region: CASSTSVLSYEQYF. The CDR3 DNA is TGTGCCAGCAGCACTAGCGTTCTCTCCTACGAGCAGTACTTC.

The chain joins TRBV30 to TRBJ2-7; D is possibly TRBD1 or TRBD2 (6 bases each). V was trimmed by 4 bases and J by 3 bases, leaving 10 bases between them. The CDR3 length is 12 residues. Germline values: CDR1 GTSNPN, CDR2 SVGIG (reference sequence). The CDR3 loop is CAWNRGRYEQYF. The CDR3 DNA is TGTGCCTGGAACCGGGGGCGCTACGAGCAGTACTTC.

This chain joins TRBV20-1 and TRBJ2-7, with D perhaps given as TRBD1 or TRBD2 (5 bases each). Trimming took off 5 bases at V and 7 bases at J, with 12 bases between the two ends. There are 11 residues in the CDR3. Per the germline V gene, CDR1 is DFQATT and CDR2 is SNEGSKA (reference sequence). The CDR3 sequence is CSAFSGSEQYF. CDR3 nucleotides: TGCAGTGCTTTCTCAGGGAGTGAGCAGTACTTC.

The gene calls are TRBV3-1 (or the pseudogene TRBV3-2) and TRBJ2-7, with 10 bases aligning to TRBD2. The germline gives CDR1 LGHDT, CDR2 YNNKEL (reference sequence). V lost 4 bases and J lost 5; bases outside the gene matches: 5. The CDR3 contains 14 residues. CDR3 sequence reads: CASSPAGGWHEQYF. The CDR3 DNA is TGTGCCAGCAGCCCAGCGGGGGGGTGGCACGAGCAGTACTTC.

The rearrangement uses TRBV5-1 and TRBJ2-7, with 8 bases lining up with TRBD2. Germline V CDR1 and CDR2: SGHRS, YFSETQ. The CDR3 spans 15 residues. With V trimmed by 2 bases and J by 3 bases, 7 bases remained unmatched. As DNA, the CDR3 is TGCGCCAGCAGCTTTTCCTTAGCGGGGCACTACGAGCAGTACTTC. Encoded protein: CASSFSLAGHYEQYF.

This chain links TRBV4-2 with TRBJ2-3; possibly TRBD2 for D (5 bases). V was shortened by 5 bases and J by 0 bases, with 15 bases between the two germline ends. The CDR3 runs 16 residues. Per the germline V gene, CDR1 is LGHNA and CDR2 is YNFKEQ. The CDR3 sequence is CASSALGRRSTDTQYF. CDR3 in DNA: TGTGCCAGCAGCGCACTAGGTAGACGGAGCACAGATACGCAGTATTTT.

The J gene is TRBJ1-2, the V gene TRBV7-2; D is uncertain. CDR1 is SGHTA, CDR2 FQGNSA, per germline. The length of the CDR3 is 11 residues. Trimming stripped 2 bases from V and 6 bases from J, with 4 bases between. Here the CDR3 reads CASSLIHGYTF. The CDR3, as DNA: TGTGCCAGCAGCTTAATTCATGGCTACACCTTC.

The chain couples TRBV7-2 to TRBJ1-5; no firm D call. V was shortened by 2 bases and J by 5 bases, with 13 bases between the two germline ends. Germline V gene lookup returns CDR1 SGHTA and CDR2 FQGNSA. CDR3 length: 15 residues. Here the CDR3 reads CASSLISAGDQPQHF. In DNA form, the CDR3 reads TGTGCCAGCAGCTTAATCAGTGCTGGGGATCAGCCCCAGCATTTT.

This sequence joins TRBV5-5 and TRBJ1-1; D perhaps matches TRBD1 (6 bases). CDR1 is SGHKS, CDR2 YYEKEE, per germline (reference sequence). Between the trimmed V and J ends, which lost 4 bases and 1 base, there was a span of 17 bases. The CDR3 runs to 16 residues. The CDR3 bases are TGTGCCAGCAGCCTCTACGACGCAGGGGCGAACACTGAAGCTTTCTTT. Its protein is CASSLYDAGANTEAFF.

V usage is TRBV10-1 and J usage is TRBJ2-3; 7 bases agree with TRBD1. The CDR3 totals 16 residues. The V and J ends lost 5 bases and 4 bases, in that order; junction bases with no gene match: 12. Looked up from germline, CDR1 is WNHNN and CDR2 is SYGVQD (reference sequence). The CDR3 DNA is TGCGCCAGCAGTAGGACAGGATCCCCATTGGCAGATACGCAGTATTTT. Translation gives CASSRTGSPLADTQYF.

This sequence joins TRBV29-1 and TRBJ2-3; TRBD2 matches 14 bases. Germline V CDR1 and CDR2: SQVTM, ANQGSEA. J lost 0 bases, V lost 4 bases, and 6 bases had no gene match. The CDR3 sequence is 17 residues long. In DNA, the CDR3 is TGCAGCGTTGCAGGGACTAGCGGGGGCCTTAGCACAGATACGCAGTATTTT. As protein: CSVAGTSGGLSTDTQYF.

In DNA form, the CDR3 reads TGTGCCAGCAGCTTGGGGGACAGGGAGACGTATGGCTACACCTTC. This sequence encodes CASSLGDRETYGYTF. V is TRBV5-6 and J is TRBJ1-2; 9 positions agree with TRBD1. V gave up 0 bases and J gave up 5 bases; unmatched junction bases: 5. CDR1 and CDR2 (germline): SGHDT, YYEEEE. This CDR3 spans 15 amino acids.

The CDR3 DNA reads as TGTGCCACCAGAGTGCAGGGAGGCGACGAGCAGTACTTC. It is translated as CATRVQGGDEQYF. This chain links TRBV15 with TRBJ2-7; tentative D call: TRBD2 (6 bases). Between the trimmed V and J ends, which lost 6 bases and 5 bases, there was a span of 14 bases. CDR3 length: 13 residues. Germline-derived CDR1 and CDR2 are LNHNV and YYDKDF (reference sequence).

The chain links TRBV5-1 to TRBJ2-1, with D unclear. In germline, CDR1 is SGHRS, CDR2 YFSETQ. The CDR3 length is 14 residues. V lost 9 bases to trimming and J lost 0 bases, with 13 bases between them. The CDR3 here is CATQVGNSYNEQFF. The CDR3 DNA sequence: TGCGCCACCCAGGTTGGAAACTCCTACAATGAGCAGTTCTTC. The full variable domain, its missing parts supplied by reference TRBV5-1 and TRBJ2-1, is KAGVTQTPRYLIKTRGQQVTLSCSPISGHRSVSWYQQTPGQGLQFLFEYFSETQRNKGNFPGRFSGRQFSNSRSEMNVSTLELGDSALYLCATQVGNSYNEQFFGPGTRLTVL.

The rearrangement uses TRBV28 and TRBJ1-3; D ambiguous. From germline, CDR1 is MDHEN and CDR2 SYDVKM. This CDR3 is 16 amino acids long. Trimming took 4 bases from V and 4 from J, leaving 17 bases between them. The CDR3 DNA reads as TGTGCCAGCAGTTCAGACTCCTCCTCCGGGGGAAACACCATATATTTT. Its protein is CASSSDSSSGGNTIYF.

The rearrangement uses TRBV19 and TRBJ1-2; D might be TRBD1 (5 bases). The CDR3 extends over 12 amino acids. Trimming stripped 3 bases from V and 7 bases from J, with 9 bases between. CDR1 and CDR2 (germline): LNHDA, SQIVND (reference sequence). The CDR3 here is CASSMWQGGYTF. For the CDR3, the DNA is TGTGCCAGTAGTATGTGGCAGGGTGGCTACACCTTC.

The chain combines TRBV7-9 with TRBJ2-1, with D possibly matching TRBD2 (6 bases). V was clipped by 5 bases and J by 9 bases, with 14 bases between them. The CDR3 totals 13 residues. Germline CDR1 reads SEHNR; CDR2 reads FQNEAQ (reference sequence). The CDR3 region has the DNA TGTGCCAGCAGCCCAGACTGGGGAGGTGAGCAGTTCTTC. This translates into CASSPDWGGEQFF. The full variable domain, rest sourced from reference TRBV7-9 and TRBJ2-1, is DTGVSQNPRHKITKRGQNVTFRCDPISEHNRLYWYRQTLGQGPEFLTYFQNEAQLEKSRLLSDRFSAERPKGSFSTLEIQRTEQGDSAMYLCASSPDWGGEQFFGPGTRLTVL.

The V call is TRBV5-1, the J call TRBJ1-2, with D hard to call. The CDR3 totals 14 residues. Per the germline V gene, CDR1 is SGHRS and CDR2 is YFSETQ. V was cut by 0 bases and J by 6 bases, with 12 bases left in between. CDR3 sequence (DNA): TGCGCCAGCAGCTTGGGGCCCGCCGTAGATGGCTACACCTTC. The encoded protein is CASSLGPAVDGYTF.